The 26 T cell receptor beta chains presented below share a single source sample, sequenced in a study of regulatory T cells in long-lasting Graves disease. For TCR beta, libraries came from iRepertoire HTBI primers and Arm-PCR of CDR3 regions. From the multiplex PCR reads, TCRdb called clonotypes with MiXCR, one entry per CDR3 protein. Here the sample spans about 460,000 distinct CDR3 sequences, less than 15% being singletons. This sample's time point: newly diagnosed GD, antithyroid drugs for less than 3 months. From RNA extracted from PBMCs, the TCR library was made. These data also featured in a second study, about T cells in Graves' hyperthyroidism and ophthalmopathy.

The sequences come from peripheral blood mononuclear cells (PBMCs), collected at new diagnosis, from a patient treated with antithyroid drugs. The receptors shown here come from a woman aged 45-60 years with Graves disease.

To note about this clonotype: A much larger clone lies a single base off, so this may be a read error. The V gene is TRBV28, the J gene TRBJ2-5, with D hard to call. Per the germline V gene, CDR1 is MDHEN and CDR2 is SYDVKM. This CDR3 contains 12 residues. V lost 2 bases and J 3 bases, leaving 4 bases between the germline ends. The CDR3, as DNA: TGTGCCAGCAGTTTAATGGAAGAGACCCAGTACTTC. It encodes CASSLMEETQYF.

The CDR3 is CASSSEGQGSYGANVLTF. The DNA for the CDR3 is TGTGCCAGCAGTTCAGAGGGGCAGGGAAGTTATGGGGCCAACGTCCTGACTTTC. The chain couples TRBV6-5 to TRBJ2-6; the D call may be TRBD1 or TRBD2 (5 bases each). Germline-derived CDR1 and CDR2 are MNHEY and SVGAGI. This CDR3 is 18 amino acids long. Trimming shortened V by 4 bases and J by 3 bases, and 19 bases separated the two germline ends.

The chain uses TRBV20-1 and TRBJ1-1; 7 bases are a match to TRBD1. After removal of 5 bases from V and 0 bases from J, the junction contained 12 bases not matched to a gene. The CDR3 extends over 16 amino acids. Germline loops: CDR1 DFQATT, CDR2 SNEGSKA (reference sequence). CDR3 loop: CSASDLGTAMNTEAFF. In DNA, the CDR3 is TGCAGTGCTTCCGATTTGGGGACAGCTATGAACACTGAAGCTTTCTTT.

This clonotype was counted a few times. The chain's CDR3 is CASAGTPIVGELFF. The CDR3 DNA follows: TGTGCCAGCGCCGGGACTCCAATCGTTGGGGAGCTGTTTTTT. This chain links TRBV27 with TRBJ2-2; D possibly corresponds to TRBD2 (6 bases). The CDR3 sequence is 14 residues long. CDR1 is MNHEY and CDR2 is SMNVEV in the germline V gene (reference sequence). V was clipped by 8 bases and J by 8 bases, with 18 bases between them.

This clonotype was picked up a small number of times. This sequence joins TRBV10-3 and TRBJ2-5, with D perhaps assigned TRBD1 or TRBD2 (7 bases each). V shed 10 bases and J shed 5 bases, with 20 bases lying between them. The CDR3 has 14 residues. Germline CDR1 reads ENHRY; CDR2 reads SYGVKD. The CDR3 coding sequence is TGTGCCACCGAAACGACAGGGCGGGGGGAGACCCAGTACTTC. It yields the protein CATETTGRGETQYF.

To note about this clonotype: A much larger clone lies one base from this, so it may be a read error. This chain links TRBV12-3 or TRBV12-4 with TRBJ2-5, with TRBD2 matching over 13 bases. The DNA end is more similar to TRBJ2-1, so the J call may be wrong. The CDR3 consists of 15 residues. The CDR3 bases are TGTGCCAGCAGCCAGGGACTAGCGGGATGGCCAGAGCAGTTCTTC. Its translation: CASSQGLAGWPEQFF.

This clonotype was counted ten times or more. V and J are TRBV28 and TRBJ2-5; the D gene is possibly TRBD1 (5 bases). Germline V gene lookup returns CDR1 MDHEN and CDR2 SYDVKM. V lost 5 bases and J 7 bases, leaving 14 bases between the germline ends. The CDR3 is 13 amino acids. In DNA form, the CDR3 reads TGTGCCAGCAGTGGGGTCGGTCAGGGGACCCAGTACTTC. The encoded protein is CASSGVGQGTQYF.

This clonotype was counted ten times or more. As DNA, the CDR3 is TGTGCCAGCAGCCAAGGATCTGGGGCCAACGTCCTGACTTTC. It specifies CASSQGSGANVLTF. This sequence joins TRBV3-1 and TRBJ2-6, with no clear D. Germline CDR1 LGHDT, CDR2 YNNKEL (reference sequence). The CDR3 is 14 residues long. The V end lost 1 base, the J end lost 1 base, and 2 bases lay between the germline ends.

This clonotype has a count of ten or more. J is TRBJ1-2 and V is TRBV28, with no clear D. V was cut by 4 bases and J by 4 bases, with 22 bases left in between. The CDR3 sequence is 17 residues long. Germline V gives CDR1 MDHEN, CDR2 SYDVKM. The CDR3 is CASSYGLIIFGRYGYTF. The CDR3 DNA is TGTGCCAGCAGTTATGGTCTCATAATTTTTGGGCGCTATGGCTACACCTTC.

This clonotype was found many times. This chain uses TRBV7-9 with TRBJ1-2; weak D call: TRBD1 (5 bases). Germline lookup yields CDR1 SEHNR and CDR2 FQNEAQ (reference sequence). CDR3 length equals 13 residues. Trimming cost V 6 bases and J 1 base, with 9 bases left between them. The CDR3, as DNA: TGTGCCAGCAGTTCGCAGGGTAACTATGGCTACACCTTC. Translated: CASSSQGNYGYTF.

In its sample, this clonotype was seen a few times. The V call is TRBV2, the J call TRBJ2-1, with 11 bases that match TRBD2. Germline V gene lookup returns CDR1 SNHLY and CDR2 FYNNEI. This CDR3 spans 14 amino acids. J was trimmed by 10 bases and V by 6 bases; bases with no gene match: 8. CDR3 in amino acids: CASRELAGVREQFF. The DNA for the CDR3 is TGTGCCAGCAGGGAACTAGCGGGAGTACGAGAGCAGTTCTTC.

This clonotype turned up a few times. The chain is built from TRBV3-1 and TRBJ1-4; 7 nucleotides agree with TRBD1. CDR3 size: 16 residues. Germline CDR1 LGHDT, CDR2 YNNKEL (reference sequence). V was clipped by 6 bases and J by 4 bases; unmatched bases: 11. The CDR3 bases are TGTGCCAGCAGTCTTCGGGGGACAGCGTATAATGAAAAACTGTTTTTT. Its protein product is CASSLRGTAYNEKLFF.

The V and J genes are TRBV28 and TRBJ1-4; 7 bases align to TRBD1. The CDR3 runs 14 residues. The V gene's germline CDR1 is MDHEN and CDR2 SYDVKM. Trimming removed 2 bases from V and 8 bases from J; junction bases left unmatched: 5. The CDR3 DNA reads as TGTGCCAGCAGTTTAGCACAGGGACAGGAAAAACTGTTTTTT. This encodes CASSLAQGQEKLFF. Based on the CDR3 plus reference TRBV28 and TRBJ1-4, the full variable domain is DVKVTQSSRYLVKRTGEKVFLECVQDMDHENMFWYRQDPGLGLRLIYFSYDVKMKEKGDIPEGYSVSREKKERFSLILESASTNQTSMYLCASSLAQGQEKLFFGSGTQLSVL.

CDR3 in DNA: TGTGCCAGCAGCCAAGTCGTAAAAGGGGATGAAAAACTGTTTTTT. Its protein product is CASSQVVKGDEKLFF. This sequence joins TRBV3-1 and TRBJ1-4; maybe TRBD1 (5 bases). Germline-derived CDR1 and CDR2 are LGHDT and YNNKEL (reference sequence). Trimming took 1 base from V and 6 from J, leaving 12 bases between them. The CDR3 has 15 residues.

This clonotype has at least ten counts. The rearrangement links TRBV11-2 to TRBJ2-5; no definite D call. The CDR3 totals 14 residues. Trimming cost V 3 bases and J 0 bases, with 8 bases left between them. From germline, CDR1 is SGHAT and CDR2 FQNNGV. CDR3 nucleotides: TGTGCCAGCAGCTTCGGCAGGTACCAAGAGACCCAGTACTTC. Translating gives CASSFGRYQETQYF.

This clonotype was counted many times. CDR3 in amino acids: CASSLTSGRSYNEQFF. The CDR3 nucleotides read TGCGCCAGCAGCTTGACTAGCGGGAGGTCCTACAATGAGCAGTTCTTC. V gene TRBV5-1 combines with J gene TRBJ2-1; 12 nucleotides agree with TRBD2. This CDR3 region has 16 residues. V shed 1 base, J shed 1 base, and the junction held 0 bases outside the gene matches. From germline, CDR1 is SGHRS and CDR2 YFSETQ.

At least ten counts were recorded for this clonotype. The V gene is TRBV28, the J gene TRBJ2-1; 10 bases match TRBD1. The V gene end was trimmed by 4 bases and the J gene end by 2 bases; junction bases not matched to a gene: 5. The germline V gene encodes CDR1 MDHEN and CDR2 SYDVKM. The CDR3 has 16 residues. CDR3 nucleotide sequence: TGTGCCAGCAGTTCCGGACAGGGGGGTCCCTACAATGAGCAGTTCTTC. It specifies CASSSGQGGPYNEQFF. Full variable domain (missing parts from reference TRBV28 and TRBJ2-1): DVKVTQSSRYLVKRTGEKVFLECVQDMDHENMFWYRQDPGLGLRLIYFSYDVKMKEKGDIPEGYSVSREKKERFSLILESASTNQTSMYLCASSSGQGGPYNEQFFGPGTRLTVL.

There are many counts of this clonotype. The chain employs TRBV6-1 and TRBJ2-1, with D perhaps matching TRBD2 (6 bases). V lost 7 bases, J lost 5 bases, and 9 bases lay in between. CDR1 and CDR2 from the germline V gene are MNHNS and SASEGT. The CDR3 sequence is 12 residues long. The CDR3 DNA sequence: TGTGCCAGCACGTGGAGGGACAATGAGCAGTTCTTC. It codes for CASTWRDNEQFF.

This clonotype has just a few counts. This chain joins TRBV5-1 and TRBJ2-1, with D possibly TRBD2 on 5 matching bases. The CDR3 length is 15 residues. V gave up 4 bases and J gave up 4 bases, with 15 bases separating them. Germline V lookup: CDR1 SGHRS, CDR2 YFSETQ. The CDR3 spells CASSLRGGVYNEQFF. The CDR3 DNA follows: TGCGCCAGCAGCCTTAGAGGAGGAGTTTACAATGAGCAGTTCTTC.

The sample holds many counts of this clonotype. The J gene is TRBJ2-7, the V gene TRBV20-1, with D hard to call. V was pared by 7 bases and J by 0 bases, with 16 bases between. The CDR3 totals 14 residues. Germline V gives CDR1 DFQATT, CDR2 SNEGSKA (reference sequence). In DNA form, the CDR3 reads TGCAGTGTTCTCCAGCCGGGCTTCTCCTACGAGCAGTACTTC. As protein: CSVLQPGFSYEQYF.

At least ten counts were recorded for this clonotype. The rearrangement joins TRBV9 to TRBJ2-7; a possible D gene is TRBD1 (5 bases). This CDR3 has 15 amino acids. V was pared by 0 bases and J by 3 bases, with 13 bases between. The germline CDR1 and CDR2 sequences are SGDLS and YYNGEE. The CDR3 DNA reads TGTGCCAGCAGCGTAGACCCTACAGGTGTCTACGAGCAGTACTTC. Residues: CASSVDPTGVYEQYF.

The chain uses TRBV19 and TRBJ1-1; D is undetermined. Per germline, CDR1 LNHDA and CDR2 SQIVND (reference sequence). This CDR3 region has 15 residues. Trimming took off 1 base at V and 0 bases at J, with 9 bases between the two ends. In nucleotides, the CDR3 is TGTGCCAGTAGTATAGTCGGACCGATGAACACTGAAGCTTTCTTT. As protein: CASSIVGPMNTEAFF.

This clonotype was seen only a few times. The rearrangement links TRBV28 to TRBJ2-2; D call uncertain. Trimming pared 2 bases from V and 2 bases from J, leaving 9 bases between. The CDR3 is 15 amino acids. The germline gives CDR1 MDHEN, CDR2 SYDVKM. The CDR3 region has the DNA TGTGCCAGCAGTTTACCGATGGATAACACCGGGGAGCTGTTTTTT. Protein sequence: CASSLPMDNTGELFF.

A few counts support this clonotype. The rearrangement uses TRBV18 and TRBJ1-1; D may be TRBD1 (5 bases). Germline CDR1 is KGHSH and CDR2 is LQKENI. V lost 1 base and J lost 4, with 13 bases in between. The CDR3 contains 15 residues. CDR3 amino acids: CASSPREGFSTEAFF. CDR3 coding DNA: TGTGCCAGCTCACCACGGGAGGGGTTCAGCACTGAAGCTTTCTTT.

This clonotype was detected ten times or more. V is TRBV30 and J is TRBJ2-2; D not resolved. The germline CDR1 and CDR2 sequences are GTSNPN and SVGIG (reference sequence). Trimming stripped 5 bases from V and 3 bases from J, with 4 bases between. CDR3 length: 11 amino acids. CDR3 in DNA: TGTGCCTGGGTGTACACCGGGGAGCTGTTTTTT. Amino acids: CAWVYTGELFF.

V and J are TRBV9 and TRBJ1-3; unclear D gene. V shed 1 base and J shed 4 bases, with 15 bases lying between them. Germline values: CDR1 SGDLS, CDR2 YYNGEE. The CDR3 has 16 amino acids. CDR3 nucleotides: TGTGCCAGCAGCGTATGGGCAGGAGCTGAAGGAAACACCATATATTTT. Translated, it gives CASSVWAGAEGNTIYF.